This TCR beta chain emerged from a study of T-cell memory formation after mild COVID-19. The sample holds a few counts of this clonotype. CDR3 length: 15 amino acids. CDR1 and CDR2 from the germline V gene are SGHRS and YFSETQ. V lost 1 base and J lost 0, with 10 bases in between. TCR alpha and TCR beta cDNA libraries carrying sample barcodes and UMIs came from 5'RACE with constant-segment primers. TCRdb called the 5' RACE reads again in MiXCR, with one record for every CDR3 protein. Of 350,000 to 500,000 distinct CDR3 sequences in the sample, approximately 19% were seen once. The TCR sequence derives from a man between 18 and 29 years old who had mild COVID-19 (a few samples of this study predate the infection). Cell type and time point are not known. The specimen sequenced was PBMCs or a T cell subset sorted from them (not recorded which). The chain combines TRBV5-1 with TRBJ1-1; D perhaps matches TRBD1 (5 bases). The CDR3 is CASSLSRGLNTEAFF. CDR3 nucleotide sequence: TGCGCCAGCAGCTTGAGTAGGGGCCTGAACACTGAAGCTTTCTTT.